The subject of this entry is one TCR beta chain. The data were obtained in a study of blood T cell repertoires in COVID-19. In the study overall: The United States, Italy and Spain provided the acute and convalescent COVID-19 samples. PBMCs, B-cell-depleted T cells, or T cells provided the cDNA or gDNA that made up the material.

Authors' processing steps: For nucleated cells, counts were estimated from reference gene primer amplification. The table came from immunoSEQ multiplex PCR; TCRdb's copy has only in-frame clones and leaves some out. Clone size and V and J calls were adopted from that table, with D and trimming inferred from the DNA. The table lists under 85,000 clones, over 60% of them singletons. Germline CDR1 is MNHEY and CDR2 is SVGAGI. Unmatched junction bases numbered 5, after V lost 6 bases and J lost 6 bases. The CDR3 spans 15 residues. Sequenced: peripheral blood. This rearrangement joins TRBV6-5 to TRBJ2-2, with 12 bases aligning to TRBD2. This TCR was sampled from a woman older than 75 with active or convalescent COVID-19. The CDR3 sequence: CASRSLAGGPGELFF. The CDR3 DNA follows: TGTGCCAGCAGATCTCTAGCGGGGGGGCCCGGGGAGCTGTTTTTT.